This T cell receptor beta chain originates from a study of T cells in Graves' hyperthyroidism and ophthalmopathy. Study-wide results and limits: Ophthalmopathy was distinguished from stable hyperthyroidism by 13 V-J signatures.

With regard to this clonotype: The antigen remains undetermined.

RNA transcripts were the template for amplifying TCR beta CDR3 regions. First-round RT-PCR with HTBI primers amplified the TCR CDR3 region. From the multiplex PCR reads, TCRdb called clonotypes with MiXCR, one entry per CDR3 protein. Counted here are more than 500,000 distinct CDR3 sequences, around 42% occurring once; the ten biggest clones make up around 19%. The CDR3 runs 13 residues. Trimming left V 4 bases short and J 7 bases short, with 11 bases between. Looked up from germline, CDR1 is WSHSY and CDR2 is SAAADI. Uncontrolled infections, other autoimmune diseases, pregnancy or lactation led to exclusion of patients.

This clonotype was obtained from an adult woman with Graves' disease, either hyperthyroidism or ophthalmopathy (not recorded which). Sequences were obtained from peripheral blood or thyroid tissue (not recorded which). The chain joins TRBV10-2 to TRBJ1-5, with a possible D match to TRBD1 (5 bases). CDR3 loop: CASSVGVGQPQHF. CDR3 in DNA: TGCGCCAGCAGTGTGGGGGTTGGGCAGCCCCAGCATTTT.